This T cell receptor beta chain is from a study of early T cells in non-severe SARS-CoV-2 infection (dated by TCRdb to the early 2020s). About the study as a whole: Bulk RNA from unsorted whole blood was used for TCR sequencing, so alpha and beta chains could not be paired.

The paper's findings and limits, for the study overall: VDJdb matching was skewed toward anti-spike CD8 responses and likely underestimated virus-specific expansions by missing private and CD4 specificities.

A case-control design nested within a healthcare worker cohort in London, UK, was used, with weekly nasopharyngeal swab PCR tests and blood sampling performed. Healthcare workers were recruited between 23 and 31 March 2020, during the week of the UK lockdown, and were followed weekly for up to roughly 15 weeks. The library was generated by 5' RACE. TCRdb lists the instrument as NextSeq 500. In the TCR library protocol, unique molecular identifiers were attached to individual cDNA molecules to correct for PCR bias and sequencing error. Both TCR alpha and beta chains were sequenced, and tight co-correlation was observed between alpha and beta sequence abundances in each sample. Per the source publication's procedure: Decombinator V4 was used to annotate the V gene, J gene and CDR3 of the TCR sequences. TCRs were defined as expanded if a significant change between any two time points was detected under a Poisson model with p below 0.0001. TCR abundances were normalised to the total number of TCRs sequenced in each sample and reported as counts per million. MAIT TCRs were defined by TRAV1-2 paired with TRAJ12, TRAJ20 or TRAJ33, and iNKT TCRs by TRAV10 paired with TRAJ18. VDJdb, accessed on 1 November 2021, was searched for TCRs annotated for CMV, EBV and SARS-CoV-2, and TCRs annotated for more than one antigen were excluded. TCRdb reprocessed the public reads (quality trimming at Q25 with fastp, clone calling with MiXCR) and kept in-frame beta chains. Each CDR3 protein appears once, grouped with its most common genes and DNA. Here the V and J calls rest on TCRdb's processing, not on the authors' analysis. The sample includes roughly 16,000 distinct CDR3 sequences, with more than 5% observed a single time. The ten largest clonotypes hold over 5% of the sample.

This clonotype showed up many times. The clone's antigen remains unknown. Within one base of it there is no much larger clone, and no base qualities were kept. The junction carries 7 bases between V and J, which are trimmed by 2 bases and 4 bases respectively. The CDR3 has 12 amino acids, counting the end cysteine and valine. Of all the DNA, just the CDR3 is kept, 36 bases in frame from base 1. CDR1 and CDR2, per the germline V gene, are SGHDT and YYEEEE. The clonotype comes from an adult who was a healthcare worker with PCR-confirmed SARS-CoV-2 infection or an uninfected control (not recorded which). The material sequenced was whole blood. The chain was built from TRBV5-6 and TRBJ2-7; D gene: possibly TRBD1, on 5 matching bases. The DNA reads as follows: TGTGCCAGCAGCTTCCAGGGTTACGAGCAGTACGTC. The translation is CASSFQGYEQYV.